This T cell receptor (beta chain) was identified in a study of T-cell reconstitution after alpha-beta-depleted transplantation in children. Overall study results and limits: At day 60, the high TCRbeta diversity found in some patients originated from recipient T cells and thymic progenitors that had survived. A year had passed since transplant, and T-cell counts and diversity by then came mostly from newly produced T cells. Several hundred graft clones that had expanded were reportedly the source of alpha-beta T cells about two months after transplant.

A library of TCRbeta sequences, prepared with unique molecular identifiers, was generated. TCRdb itself ran the PCR reads through MiXCR, one entry per CDR3 protein. The sample contains 70,000 to 95,000 distinct CDR3 sequences, around 15% of which appear only once. There are a few counts of this clonotype. Its target is not known. The receptor comes from a male patient aged 2-10 years who had a stem cell transplant for acute lymphoblastic leukemia, so the T cells may come from the graft donor. Material: PBMCs, mostly from graft donor cells, obtained 180 days after TCRalphabeta/CD19-depleted stem cell transplant.

This CDR3 reads CASSLLDSSRSNQPQHF. The CDR3 DNA reads as TGTGCCAGCAGCCTCTTAGACAGTTCTCGAAGCAATCAGCCCCAGCATTTT. V usage is TRBV6-1 and J usage is TRBJ1-5; a weak D match, TRBD1 (5 bases). There are 17 residues in the CDR3. Germline-derived CDR1 and CDR2 are MNHNS and SASEGT. The ends were cut back, 6 bases at V and 1 base at J, with 19 bases in the middle.